This TCR beta chain comes out of a study of tumor-infiltrating lymphocytes in primary liver carcinoma (dated by TCRdb to about 2017). Looking at the study overall: Hepatocellular carcinoma (four) or combined HCC and intrahepatic cholangiocarcinoma (one) was present in the five patients, who were three men and two women aged 30 to 69 years. The tumors of the five patients were staged as T1-T3 N0M0, with maximum diameters ranging from roughly 4.2 to 10 cm. Roughly 3.5 to 8 million productive TCRbeta reads were obtained per sample, and no significant difference in read depth was found between tissue types. The study combined TCRbeta repertoire sequencing, expression microarrays and whole-exome sequencing across five regions of each liver tumor, with adjacent normal tissue and blood. TCRbeta repertoire sequencing covered about 35 specimens from 5 patients: around 25 tumor regions, 5 adjacent noncancerous liver tissues and 5 peripheral blood samples. To link TCRbeta repertoire diversity with the local molecular phenotype, the approximately 23 tumor region samples were profiled using Agilent mRNA microarrays. Repertoires from technical replicates were highly reproducible, with mean shared-clone rates about 0.86 and correlation coefficients above 0.95.

CDR1 and CDR2 are drawn from the germline V gene (reference sequence): DFQATT, SNEGSKA. Reading from cysteine to phenylalanine, the CDR3 counts 17 amino acids. The sequence is cut down to CDR3 DNA, 51 bases in frame from base 1. V is pared back by 5 bases and J by 2 bases, with 24 bases lying between the germline termini. Points on this clonotype: It has no known antigen specificity. Base qualities are not provided; no much larger clone lies one nucleotide away.

TCRbeta-specific cDNA was reverse-transcribed from roughly 500 ng total RNA using a constant-region primer and ProtoScript II reverse transcriptase. The TCRbeta libraries were prepared through three rounds of nested multiplex PCR following a slightly modified ARM-PCR procedure. The first two PCR rounds used multiplex TRBV1-TRBV30 forward primers with a Cbeta reverse primer, each for about 10 cycles. Sample barcodes and Illumina adapters were added in a final 25-cycle PCR using Deep VentR polymerase. Before sequencing, amplicons of 200-500 bp were gel-purified using a QIAquick gel extraction kit. An Illumina HiSeq 2500 was used to sequence the TCRbeta amplicons, generating 250-bp paired-end reads. Regarding the original processing steps: To recover full CDR3 sequences, reads were quality-trimmed using Trimmomatic v0.33 and paired reads were then merged using FLASH v1.2.11. V, D and J germline segments were assigned to the rearranged TCRbeta sequences by MiGEC v1.2.1b. Clonotype statistics and Shannon-Wiener diversity indices were computed with VDJtools v1.0.0. Except for diversity analysis, only the 250 most abundant clonotypes of each sample were used in subsequent analyses to reduce sampling bias. Using fastp trimming at Q25 and MiXCR clonotype assembly, TCRdb reanalyzed the public sequencing data and kept in-frame beta chains. Rows matching on CDR3 protein sequence are summarized as one entry with the most common DNA and genes. What appears here as the V and J calls and clone size reflects TCRdb's work, not the paper's. This sample gives roughly 120,000 distinct CDR3 sequences in total; 55% to 75% of them show up just once. 8% to 9% of the sample comes from the top ten.

Total RNA and DNA were co-extracted without cell sorting from roughly 20-30 mg of bulk tissue using the AllPrep DNA/RNA mini kit. Between late 2015 and early 2016, roughly five patients in China with histopathologically diagnosed primary liver carcinoma had their tumors surgically resected. At the time of sampling, the patients had chronic HBV infection and had not received any treatment. Each tumor was sampled at five spatially separated regions: the superior, inferior, left-lateral and right-lateral poles and the tumor centre. According to histology, viable tumor cells made up more than 90% of every tumor sample. Fresh tumor and adjacent tissue pieces were bisected, with one half stored in RNAlater at -80 degrees C and the other half sent for histology. General conclusions and limits of the study: Repertoire overlap was found to be higher between tumor regions (mean roughly 35%) than between tumor-adjacent (around 17%) or tumor-blood (around 14%) pairs, consistent with antigen-driven expansion. Bulk unsorted samples precluded comparing CD4+ and CD8+ T cell repertoires. The top 250 clones accounted for a significantly greater share of the repertoire in tumors than in blood (p = 0.039). Only 4 to 6 patients were included in the study, and the authors note that the findings should be validated in a larger study. Only roughly 7-24% of top clones appeared in all five regions of a tumor, which suggests that tumor-infiltrating T cells are spatially heterogeneous. Only the TCR beta chain was sequenced, which likely underestimates true repertoire diversity because unpaired alpha chains were not captured.

Specimen: liver tumor tissue from sampling region 3. The cell subset or site label, as the study defines it: tumor region T3, left-lateral pole. This sequence was found in a woman aged 60 to 75 with primary liver carcinoma and hepatitis B virus infection. Recombination linked TRBV20-1 to TRBJ2-5; the D gene is possibly TRBD1 or TRBD2, each agreeing over 5 bases. This receptor has the CDR3 CSALGTGIGWGQETQYF. The DNA reads TGCAGTGCTCTCGGGACGGGGATTGGGTGGGGTCAAGAGACCCAGTACTTC.